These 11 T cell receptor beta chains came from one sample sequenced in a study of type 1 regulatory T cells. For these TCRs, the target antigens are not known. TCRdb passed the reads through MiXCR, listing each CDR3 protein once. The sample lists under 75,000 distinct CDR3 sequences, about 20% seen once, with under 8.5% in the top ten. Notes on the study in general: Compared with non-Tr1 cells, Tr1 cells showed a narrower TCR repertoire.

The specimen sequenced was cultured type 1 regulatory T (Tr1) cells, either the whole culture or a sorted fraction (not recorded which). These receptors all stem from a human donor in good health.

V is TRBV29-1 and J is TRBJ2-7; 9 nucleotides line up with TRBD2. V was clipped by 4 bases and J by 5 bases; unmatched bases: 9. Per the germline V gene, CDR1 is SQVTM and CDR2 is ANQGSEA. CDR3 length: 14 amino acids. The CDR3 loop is CSVAGAGGVNEQYF. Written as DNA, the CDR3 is TGCAGCGTTGCTGGGGCGGGAGGGGTCAACGAGCAGTACTTC.

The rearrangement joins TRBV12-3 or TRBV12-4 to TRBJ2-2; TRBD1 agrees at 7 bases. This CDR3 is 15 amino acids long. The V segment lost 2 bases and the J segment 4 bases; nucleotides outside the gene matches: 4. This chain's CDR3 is CASSLLGGGTGELFF. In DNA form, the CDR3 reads TGTGCCAGCAGTTTATTAGGGGGCGGCACCGGGGAGCTGTTTTTT.

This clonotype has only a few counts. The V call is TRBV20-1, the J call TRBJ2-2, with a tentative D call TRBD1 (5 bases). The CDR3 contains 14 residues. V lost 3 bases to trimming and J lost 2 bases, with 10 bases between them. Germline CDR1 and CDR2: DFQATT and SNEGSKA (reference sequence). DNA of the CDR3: TGCAGTGCTAGGAGGCAGGGAAACACCGGGGAGCTGTTTTTT. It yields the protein CSARRQGNTGELFF.

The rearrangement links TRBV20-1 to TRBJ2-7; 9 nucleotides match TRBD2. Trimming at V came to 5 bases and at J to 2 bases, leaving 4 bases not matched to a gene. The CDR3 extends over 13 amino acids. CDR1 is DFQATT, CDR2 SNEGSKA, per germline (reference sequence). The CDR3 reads CSAPGTSPYEQYF. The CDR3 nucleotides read TGCAGTGCTCCGGGGACTAGCCCCTACGAGCAGTACTTC.

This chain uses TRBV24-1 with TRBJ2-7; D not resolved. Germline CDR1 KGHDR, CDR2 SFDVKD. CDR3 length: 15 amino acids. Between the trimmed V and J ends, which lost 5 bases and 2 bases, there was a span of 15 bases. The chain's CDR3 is CATSAGDGRTYEQYF. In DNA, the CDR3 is TGTGCCACCAGTGCCGGCGACGGGCGCACCTACGAGCAGTACTTC.

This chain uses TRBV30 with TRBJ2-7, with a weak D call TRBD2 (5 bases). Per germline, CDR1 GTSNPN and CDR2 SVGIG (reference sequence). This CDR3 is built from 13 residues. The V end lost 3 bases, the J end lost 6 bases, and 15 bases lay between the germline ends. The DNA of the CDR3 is TGTGCCTGGAGCCCTACTAGAGTGGGCGAGCAGTACTTC. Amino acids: CAWSPTRVGEQYF. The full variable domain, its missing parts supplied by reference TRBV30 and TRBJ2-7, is SQTIHQWPATLVQPVGSPLSLECTVEGTSNPNLYWYRQAAGRGLQLLFYSVGIGQISSEVPQNLSASRPQDRQFILSSKKLLLSDSGFYLCAWSPTRVGEQYFGPGTRLTVT.

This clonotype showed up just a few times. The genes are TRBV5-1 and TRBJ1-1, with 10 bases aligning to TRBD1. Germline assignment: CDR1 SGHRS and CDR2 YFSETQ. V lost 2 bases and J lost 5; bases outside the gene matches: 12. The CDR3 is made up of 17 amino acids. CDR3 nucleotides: TGCGCCAGCAGCTTAGCCGGGACAGGGGTCGTGGAAACTGAAGCTTTCTTT. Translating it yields CASSLAGTGVVETEAFF. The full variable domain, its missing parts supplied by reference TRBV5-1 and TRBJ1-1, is KAGVTQTPRYLIKTRGQQVTLSCSPISGHRSVSWYQQTPGQGLQFLFEYFSETQRNKGNFPGRFSGRQFSNSRSEMNVSTLELGDSALYLCASSLAGTGVVETEAFFGQGTRLTVV.

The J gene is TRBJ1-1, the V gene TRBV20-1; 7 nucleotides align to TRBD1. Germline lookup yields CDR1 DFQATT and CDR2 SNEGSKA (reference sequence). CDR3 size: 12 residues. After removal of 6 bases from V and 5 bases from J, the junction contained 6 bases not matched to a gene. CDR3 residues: CSAPTGWTEAFF. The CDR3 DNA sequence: TGCAGTGCCCCGACAGGGTGGACTGAAGCTTTCTTT.

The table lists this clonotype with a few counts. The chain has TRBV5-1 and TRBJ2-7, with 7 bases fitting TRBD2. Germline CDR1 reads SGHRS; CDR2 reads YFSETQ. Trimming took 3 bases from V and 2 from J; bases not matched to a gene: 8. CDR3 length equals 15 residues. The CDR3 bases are TGCGCCAGCAGCTACTCCGGGACTATTACCTACGAGCAGTACTTC. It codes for CASSYSGTITYEQYF.

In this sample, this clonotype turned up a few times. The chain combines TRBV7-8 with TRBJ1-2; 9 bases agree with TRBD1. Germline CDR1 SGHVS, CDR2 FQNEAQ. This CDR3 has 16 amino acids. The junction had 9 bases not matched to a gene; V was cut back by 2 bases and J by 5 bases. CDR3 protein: CASSLPGQGSEYGYTF. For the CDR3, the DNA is TGTGCCAGCAGCTTACCGGGACAGGGATCGGAGTATGGCTACACCTTC.

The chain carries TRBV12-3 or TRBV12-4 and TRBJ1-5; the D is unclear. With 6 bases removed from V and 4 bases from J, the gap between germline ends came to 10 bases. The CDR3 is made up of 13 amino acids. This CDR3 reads CASSLTPNQPQHF. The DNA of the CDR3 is TGTGCCAGCAGCCTCACGCCTAATCAGCCCCAGCATTTT.